Reported below is one T cell receptor (beta chain). What it recognizes is unknown. With V trimmed by 4 bases and J by 5 bases, 5 bases remained unmatched. Germline V gives CDR1 LGHNA, CDR2 YNFKEQ. The CDR3 extends over 14 amino acids. The record originates from a study of cytomegalovirus exposure and HLA in healthy donors. Points from the study as a whole: Most TCRs appeared rarely, but some public TCRs recurred in many donors.

Amplification used 60 Vbeta primers and 13 Jbeta primers. Assay: immunoSEQ multiplex PCR; the TCRdb copy retains only in-frame clones and omits some. The sample yields 140,000 to 150,000 clones, nearly 90% seen once. This chain links TRBV4-2 with TRBJ2-1; 7 bases are a match to TRBD1. Sequenced material: PBMCs. The receptor's source is a woman between 40 and 55 years old in good health and CMV-seronegative. The CDR3 loop is CASSRTGVNNEQFF. The CDR3 DNA reads TGTGCCAGCAGCCGTACAGGGGTAAACAATGAGCAGTTCTTC.